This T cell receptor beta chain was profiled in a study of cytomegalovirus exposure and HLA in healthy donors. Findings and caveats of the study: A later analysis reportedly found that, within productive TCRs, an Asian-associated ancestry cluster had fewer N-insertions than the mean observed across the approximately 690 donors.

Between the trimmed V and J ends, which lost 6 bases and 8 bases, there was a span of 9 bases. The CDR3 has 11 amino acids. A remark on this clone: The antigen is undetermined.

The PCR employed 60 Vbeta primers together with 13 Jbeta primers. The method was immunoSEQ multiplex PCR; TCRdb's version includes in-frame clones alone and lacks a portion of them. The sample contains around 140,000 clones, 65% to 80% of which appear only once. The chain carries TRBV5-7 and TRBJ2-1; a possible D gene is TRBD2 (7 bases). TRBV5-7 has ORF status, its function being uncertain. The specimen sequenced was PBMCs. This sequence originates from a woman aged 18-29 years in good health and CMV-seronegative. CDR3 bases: TGTGCCAGCAAAGGGGGGGATGAGCAGTTCTTC. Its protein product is CASKGGDEQFF.